This TCR beta chain was documented in a study of human T cells and chemical hapten exposure. Study overall: Sensitization used 2% DPC on around 2 cm by around 2 cm upper inner arm skin. The scalp of each patient received a weekly diphenylcyclopropenone dose for the full roughly 25-week study. Overall study findings and caveats: Significantly greater numbers of large CDR3 similarity clusters came from expanded TCRs than from controls. DPC sensitization did not alter TCRs above 1 in 1000 frequency.

Time point given: pre-sensitization, week 0. Treatment defined: therapeutic diphenylcyclopropenone sensitization with weekly scalp DPC. The table lists this clonotype with a few counts. Its antigen is currently unknown. One entry per CDR3 protein results from TCRdb running MiXCR on the RACE reads. Of more than 250,000 distinct CDR3 sequences listed, about 8.1% are singletons. The CDR3 is 13 amino acids. Germline-derived CDR1 and CDR2 are SGHTA and FQGTGA. Trimming stripped 1 base from V and 5 bases from J, with 9 bases between. The source is a woman between 40 and 50 years old with alopecia areata. Some clones in this sample may be carry-over from other donors' samples. The rearrangement joins TRBV7-3 to TRBJ2-7; D is undetermined. Material: whole blood, obtained in connection with sensitization to the hapten diphenylcyclopropenone (DPC). The CDR3 spells CASSLMKGNEQYF. In DNA form, the CDR3 reads TGTGCCAGCAGCTTAATGAAGGGAAACGAGCAGTACTTC.